This T cell receptor beta chain was found in a study of vaccination and CD4 T cells after COVID-19. Turning to the study itself: In culture, cells were exposed to overlapping spike peptides from SARS-CoV-2, HCoV-NL63, HCoV-OC43 and HCoV-229E. Control cultures, each given a CEFX pool, an HIV-1 Nef pool, or no peptide, were included.

Sequencing of the DNA from cultured CD4+ T cells was carried out with the Oncomine TCR Beta short-read assay. TCRdb independently ran MiXCR on the PCR reads; one entry per CDR3 protein. The sample holds 7,500 to 10,000 distinct CDR3 sequences, 68% seen once. Germline CDR1 and CDR2: MNHNS and SASEGT. The J segment lost 1 base and the V segment lost 5 bases, leaving 6 bases of the junction unmatched. CDR3 length: 16 amino acids. The treatment: roughly 10-day PBMC culture with coronavirus spike peptide pools or control peptides (ViraFEST assay). Concerning this clonotype itself: Its specificity is not known.

This chain uses TRBV6-1 with TRBJ2-1, with TRBD2 identical over 9 bases. The sample here was CD4+ T cells from blood, cultured in vitro, taken before SARS-CoV-2 vaccination. The origin of this receptor is a human donor who had recovered from COVID-19. The DNA of the CDR3 is TGTGCCAGCAGTACTGGGACTAGCCGGTCCTACAATGAGCAGTTCTTC. Translation gives CASSTGTSRSYNEQFF.